These 32 T cell receptor beta chains came from one sample sequenced in a study of T cells in Graves' hyperthyroidism and ophthalmopathy. From RNA transcripts, TCR beta CDR3 regions were amplified. Carried out on the TCR CDR3, a first-round RT-PCR used the HTBI primer set. TCRdb independently ran MiXCR on the multiplex PCR reads; one entry per CDR3 protein. The sample has hundreds of thousands of distinct CDR3 sequences, around 20% seen once; the top ten hold around 60%. The material sequenced was blood. Receptor source: a man aged 30 to 39 with Graves' ophthalmopathy.

This clonotype was seen a few times. The CDR3: CASRPTTTDYNEQFF. CDR3 nucleotide sequence: TGCGCCAGCAGGCCCACGACGACTGACTACAATGAGCAGTTCTTC. The J gene is TRBJ2-1, the V gene TRBV5-1, with D unresolved. The germline CDR1 and CDR2 sequences are SGHRS and YFSETQ. CDR3 size: 15 residues. The V end lost 5 bases, the J end lost 3 bases, and 15 bases lay between the germline ends.

The chain combines TRBV5-6 with TRBJ2-7; TRBD1 aligns across 7 bases. J gave up 2 bases and V 0 bases, and 2 bases lay outside the gene matches. Germline CDR1 and CDR2: SGHDT and YYEEEE. The CDR3 totals 14 residues. The CDR3 protein is CASSLAQGTYEQYF. The CDR3 coding sequence is TGTGCCAGCAGCTTGGCACAGGGGACCTACGAGCAGTACTTC.

This clonotype was observed a few times. The chain carries TRBV3-1 and TRBJ2-7; 9 nucleotides match TRBD2. V lost 4 bases, J lost 4 bases, and 8 bases stayed unmatched. Looked up from germline, CDR1 is LGHDT and CDR2 is YNNKEL (reference sequence). The CDR3 length is 15 residues. CDR3 loop: CASSPSSGRSYEQYF. The CDR3 nucleotides are TGTGCCAGCAGCCCGAGTAGCGGGAGAAGTTACGAGCAGTACTTC.

Ten or more counts support this clonotype. The rearrangement uses TRBV28 and TRBJ2-2, with 13 bases fitting TRBD2. This CDR3 spans 16 amino acids. Germline-derived CDR1 and CDR2 are MDHEN and SYDVKM. The ends lost 3 bases at V and 5 bases at J; junction bases unmatched: 3. The CDR3 nucleotides read TGTGCCAGCAGTTTGGGACTAGCGGGACCAACCGGGGAGCTGTTTTTT. It is translated as CASSLGLAGPTGELFF.

The chain recombines TRBV15 with TRBJ2-7; 7 bases agree with TRBD1. The V segment lost 0 bases and the J segment 2 bases; nucleotides outside the gene matches: 1. The V gene's germline CDR1 is LNHNV and CDR2 YYDKDF (reference sequence). The length of the CDR3 is 14 residues. CDR3 in amino acids: CATSRDGTAYEQYF. CDR3 DNA: TGTGCCACCAGCAGAGATGGGACAGCCTACGAGCAGTACTTC. The full variable domain, in which reference TRBV15 and TRBJ2-7 provide the parts outside the CDR3, is DAMVIQNPRYQVTQFGKPVTLSCSQTLNHNVMYWYQQKSSQAPKLLFHYYDKDFNNEADTPDNFQSRRPNTSFCFLDIRSPGLGDTAMYLCATSRDGTAYEQYFGPGTRLTVT.

This clonotype was seen a single time. The chain couples TRBV29-1 to TRBJ2-5; TRBD1 matches at 7 bases. J lost 10 bases, V lost 7 bases, and 9 bases had no gene match. The CDR3 extends over 11 amino acids. Germline CDR1 and CDR2: SQVTM and ANQGSEA. In DNA form, the CDR3 reads TGCAGCGCTCTATCAGGACAGGTCCAGTACTTC. Translation gives CSALSGQVQYF.

This chain links TRBV15 with TRBJ1-1; D unclear. In germline, CDR1 is LNHNV, CDR2 YYDKDF (reference sequence). The CDR3 extends over 12 amino acids. The germline V and J ends were trimmed by 5 bases and 3 bases, with 7 bases remaining between them. The CDR3 region has the DNA TGTGCCACCAGCTTGGGGTACACTGAAGCTTTCTTT. It encodes CATSLGYTEAFF.

The rearrangement joins TRBV6-1 to TRBJ2-5; 8 nucleotides align to TRBD1. Germline V gene lookup returns CDR1 MNHNS and CDR2 SASEGT. The CDR3 is 14 residues long. Trimming at V came to 6 bases and at J to 2 bases, leaving 5 bases not matched to a gene. Written as DNA, the CDR3 is TGTGCCAGCAGACCTACAGGGGGTCAAGAGACCCAGTACTTC. It translates to CASRPTGGQETQYF.

The chain joins TRBV5-6 to TRBJ2-3; TRBD2 matches 8 bases. Germline trimming cut 4 bases from V and 2 bases from J; bases unmatched to any gene: 6. The CDR3 has 15 amino acids. Germline lookup yields CDR1 SGHDT and CDR2 YYEEEE. The CDR3 is CASSQIAGHTDTQYF. Written as DNA, the CDR3 is TGTGCCAGCAGCCAAATAGCGGGACACACAGATACGCAGTATTTT.

V and J are TRBV6-2 or TRBV6-3 and TRBJ2-1; tentatively, D is TRBD1 (6 bases). Trimming took off 7 bases at V and 0 bases at J, with 28 bases between the two ends. Germline CDR1 is MNHEY and CDR2 is SVGEGT. This CDR3 is 20 amino acids long. The CDR3 DNA sequence: TGTGCCAGCACCAAATTACAGGGAAGAGGCTTTCCGAGCTCCTACAATGAGCAGTTCTTC. This codes for CASTKLQGRGFPSSYNEQFF.

This clonotype came up a few times. This chain connects TRBV24-1 to TRBJ2-3; the D is unclear. The CDR3 spans 13 residues. Germline values: CDR1 KGHDR, CDR2 SFDVKD. V lost 5 bases to trimming and J lost 6 bases, with 11 bases between them. CDR3 DNA sequence: TGTGCCACCAGTGTCCTCAACGGCGATACGCAGTATTTT. This translates into CATSVLNGDTQYF.

The gene calls are TRBV6-1 and TRBJ2-2, with D possibly TRBD2 on 5 matching bases. The length of the CDR3 is 14 residues. Trimming took off 2 bases at V and 5 bases at J, with 9 bases between the two ends. The V gene's germline CDR1 is MNHNS and CDR2 SASEGT. The CDR3 nucleotides are TGTGCCAGCAGTGAAATTGAGGGAACCGGGGAGCTGTTTTTT. As protein: CASSEIEGTGELFF.

This clonotype was seen repeatedly, ten times or more. The chain has TRBV5-6 and TRBJ1-2; D is unclear. The CDR3 length is 13 residues. V was clipped by 3 bases and J by 4 bases, with 10 bases between them. CDR1 is SGHDT, CDR2 YYEEEE, per germline. The CDR3 DNA reads TGTGCCAGCAGCTCGACTCAGACCTATGGCTACACCTTC. Translating gives CASSSTQTYGYTF.

This clonotype has a handful of counts. The gene calls are TRBV7-2 and TRBJ2-7; TRBD1 aligns across 8 bases. V was clipped by 8 bases and J by 4 bases; unmatched bases: 13. This CDR3 comprises 15 residues. Germline V CDR1 and CDR2: SGHTA, FQGNSA. CDR3: CASSRSTGGSYEQYF. CDR3 bases: TGTGCCAGCTCCCGGAGCACAGGGGGATCTTACGAGCAGTACTTC.

This clonotype was seen only once. A much larger clonotype is one base distant, so this may be a read error. The chain joins TRBV3-1 to TRBJ2-2, with D perhaps TRBD2 (6 bases). There are 14 residues in the CDR3. The germline V gene has CDR1 LGHDT and CDR2 YNNKEL (reference sequence). V lost 6 bases and J lost 7, with 15 bases in between. CDR3 loop: CASRRGALGGELFF. For the CDR3, the DNA is TGTGCCAGCAGACGCGGGGCTTTGGGCGGGGAGCTGTTTTTT.

This clonotype came up a few times. The chain is built from TRBV18 and TRBJ2-7, with 8 positions matching TRBD1. J was trimmed by 3 bases and V by 2 bases; bases with no gene match: 12. CDR1 and CDR2 (germline): KGHSH, LQKENI. This CDR3 contains 17 residues. The chain's CDR3 is CASSPYSFGTGGYEQYF. DNA of the CDR3: TGTGCCAGCTCACCATACTCCTTTGGGACAGGAGGCTACGAGCAGTACTTC. Variable domain in full (rest from reference TRBV18 and TRBJ2-7): NAGVMQNPRHLVRRRGQEARLRCSPMKGHSHVYWYRQLPEEGLKFMVYLQKENIIDESGMPKERFSAEFPKEGPSILRIQQVVRGDSAAYFCASSPYSFGTGGYEQYFGPGTRLTVT.

This clonotype was picked up many times. The chain recombines TRBV12-3 or TRBV12-4 with TRBJ2-5; the match to TRBD1 covers 7 bases. With 5 bases clipped from V and 5 bases from J, the junction kept 8 bases outside the gene matches. This CDR3 is 14 amino acids long. Here the CDR3 DNA reads TGTGCCAGCAGTACAACGACAGGGCGGGAGACCCAGTACTTC. Residues: CASSTTTGRETQYF.

There are a few counts of this clonotype. The chain carries TRBV11-2 and TRBJ2-1, with D perhaps matching TRBD2 (6 bases). Trimming stripped 5 bases from V and 8 bases from J, with 16 bases between. The CDR3 contains 14 residues. Germline V gene data show CDR1 as SGHAT and CDR2 as FQNNGV. This chain's CDR3 is CASSAYSWGDEQFF. The CDR3 DNA is TGTGCCAGCAGCGCCTACTCATGGGGGGATGAGCAGTTCTTC.

The chain combines TRBV11-3 with TRBJ2-1, with a possible D match to TRBD1 (8 bases). The closer fit of TRBJ2-7 to the DNA end suggests the J call may be wrong. Germline values: CDR1 SGHNT, CDR2 YENEEA. This CDR3 comprises 14 residues. CDR3 coding DNA: TGTGCCAGCAGTCCACAGGGGGGGCACAATGAGCAGTACTTC. It encodes CASSPQGGHNEQYF.

The chain has TRBV12-3 or TRBV12-4 and TRBJ2-1; D perhaps matches TRBD1 (6 bases). The CDR3 consists of 16 residues. V gave up 7 bases and J gave up 5 bases, with 21 bases separating them. The CDR3: CASTFTDATGNNEQFF. CDR3 sequence (DNA): TGTGCCAGCACTTTTACGGATGCGACAGGAAACAATGAGCAGTTCTTC.

In this sample, this clonotype turned up a few times. The chain couples TRBV15 to TRBJ2-7; the D gene is possibly TRBD1 (6 bases). The V gene lost 3 bases and the J gene lost 0 bases, with 15 bases spanning the gap. Germline CDR1 and CDR2: LNHNV and YYDKDF (reference sequence). This CDR3 contains 16 residues. In DNA, the CDR3 is TGTGCCACCAGCAGGATCGACAACAGGGACTCCTACGAGCAGTACTTC. Translated: CATSRIDNRDSYEQYF.

The rearrangement joins TRBV7-9 to TRBJ1-2, with 7 bases identical to TRBD1. V dropped 1 base and J dropped 6; count of bases not matched to a gene: 2. CDR3 length: 13 amino acids. CDR1 is SEHNR and CDR2 is FQNEAQ in the germline V gene (reference sequence). The CDR3 region is CASSLGDRDGYTF. In nucleotides, the CDR3 is TGTGCCAGCAGCTTAGGTGACAGGGATGGCTACACCTTC.

This clonotype was picked up a small number of times. The chain has TRBV2 and TRBJ2-2; the D is unclear. The ends were cut back, 4 bases at V and 4 bases at J, with 13 bases in the middle. CDR1 is SNHLY, CDR2 FYNNEI, per germline. This CDR3 region has 15 residues. CDR3 coding DNA: TGTGCCAGCAGTGTTTTGGGGTTGAGCACCGGGGAGCTGTTTTTT. It encodes CASSVLGLSTGELFF. The variable domain in full, completed from reference TRBV2 and TRBJ2-2, reads EPEVTQTPSHQVTQMGQEVILRCVPISNHLYFYWYRQILGQKVEFLVSFYNNEISEKSEIFDDQFSVERPDGSNFTLKIRSTKLEDSAMYFCASSVLGLSTGELFFGEGSRLTVL.

The rearrangement joins TRBV6-4 to TRBJ2-4, with 7 bases lining up with TRBD2. The CDR3 length is 18 residues. The germline gives CDR1 MRHNA, CDR2 SNTAGT. V shed 8 bases, J shed 0 bases, and the junction held 16 bases outside the gene matches. CDR3 loop: CASLRTSCTDLAKNIQYF. CDR3 in DNA: TGTGCCAGCCTAAGGACTAGTTGCACCGATTTAGCCAAAAACATTCAGTACTTC.

Only one count was recorded for this clonotype. This chain links TRBV7-9 with TRBJ2-3; no reliable D call. Trimming left V 3 bases short and J 8 bases short, with 24 bases between. The CDR3 totals 17 residues. CDR1 is SEHNR and CDR2 is FQNEAQ in the germline V gene (reference sequence). This CDR3 reads CASSFVIGSAVPSTQYF. The CDR3 bases are TGTGCCAGCAGCTTTGTGATAGGGTCGGCGGTTCCTAGTACGCAGTATTTT.

The chain recombines TRBV4-1 with TRBJ2-6, with TRBD1 matching over 9 bases. CDR3 length: 18 amino acids. J gave up 4 bases and V 1 base, and 8 bases lay outside the gene matches. Looked up from germline, CDR1 is MGHRA and CDR2 is YSYEKL. For the CDR3, the DNA is TGCGCCAGCAGCCAAGGGACAGGGGAGCCGTCCGGGGCCAACGTCCTGACTTTC. This codes for CASSQGTGEPSGANVLTF.

This clonotype has a count of ten or more. V usage is TRBV12-3 or TRBV12-4 and J usage is TRBJ1-5, with 9 nucleotides matching TRBD1. The CDR3 is 20 residues long. J lost 2 bases, V lost 6 bases, and 20 bases had no gene match. In nucleotides, the CDR3 is TGTGCCAGCAGCAGTCAAACCGGGACAGGGCCCATTATGGGCAATCAGCCCCAGCATTTT. It translates to CASSSQTGTGPIMGNQPQHF.

In this sample, this clonotype turned up many times. The genes are TRBV6-6 and TRBJ1-6; 9 bases fit TRBD1. Germline CDR1 and CDR2: MNHNY and SVGAGI (reference sequence). V shed 2 bases, J shed 3 bases, and the junction held 2 bases outside the gene matches. CDR3 length: 16 residues. For the CDR3, the DNA is TGTGCCAGCAGTTACAGGACAGGGGACTATAATTCACCCCTCCACTTT. This sequence encodes CASSYRTGDYNSPLHF.

This clonotype was observed once. The chain recombines TRBV24-1 with TRBJ2-3; 8 nucleotides match TRBD2. This CDR3 has 18 residues. Germline V gene lookup returns CDR1 KGHDR and CDR2 SFDVKD. V was clipped by 4 bases and J by 1 base; unmatched bases: 12. The CDR3 here is CATSESWSGSLGTDTQYF. CDR3 bases: TGTGCCACCAGTGAGTCATGGAGCGGGAGTCTCGGCACAGATACGCAGTATTTT.

This clonotype has only a few counts. V is TRBV14 and J is TRBJ1-1; perhaps TRBD1 as D (6 bases). Germline V gives CDR1 SGHDN, CDR2 FVKESK. Trimming took 2 bases from V and 7 from J, leaving 14 bases between them. The CDR3 sequence is 14 residues long. CDR3 loop: CASSQLGHGGEAFF. The CDR3 region has the DNA TGTGCCAGCAGCCAATTGGGACATGGGGGTGAAGCTTTCTTT. The full variable domain, its missing parts supplied by reference TRBV14 and TRBJ1-1, is EAGVTQFPSHSVIEKGQTVTLRCDPISGHDNLYWYRRVMGKEIKFLLHFVKESKQDESGMPNNRFLAERTGGTYSTLKVQPAELEDSGVYFCASSQLGHGGEAFFGQGTRLTVV.

This clonotype was detected many times. The CDR3 loop is CASSIGGGYEQYF. For the CDR3, the DNA is TGTGCCAGTAGTATAGGAGGGGGCTACGAGCAGTACTTC. The gene calls are TRBV19 and TRBJ2-7; a possible D gene is TRBD1 (6 bases). The CDR3 is 13 amino acids. Trimming cost V 1 base and J 3 bases, with 7 bases left between them. The germline gives CDR1 LNHDA, CDR2 SQIVND (reference sequence).

The J gene is TRBJ1-3, the V gene TRBV6-5; D gene unclear. The CDR3 consists of 15 residues. V lost 0 bases to trimming and J lost 0 bases, with 6 bases between them. The germline V gene encodes CDR1 MNHEY and CDR2 SVGAGI. CDR3 residues: CASSYSRYSGNTIYF. The CDR3 nucleotides are TGTGCCAGCAGTTACTCTCGCTACTCTGGAAACACCATATATTTT.